Each of the 16 T cell receptor beta chains below was sequenced from the same sample in a study of T cells in Graves' hyperthyroidism and ophthalmopathy. Authors of the study amplified TCR beta CDR3 regions from RNA transcripts. First-round RT-PCR with HTBI primers amplified the TCR CDR3 region. TCRdb passed the multiplex PCR reads through MiXCR, listing each CDR3 protein once. The sample consists of about 740,000 distinct CDR3 sequences, approximately 14% of them appearing once. What was sequenced was blood. Source of these receptors: a woman under 30 with Graves' hyperthyroidism.

This clonotype came up many times. The rearrangement joins TRBV2 to TRBJ2-1; TRBD2 matches at 11 bases. Trimming took 1 base from V and 3 from J; bases not matched to a gene: 5. Germline V gene lookup returns CDR1 SNHLY and CDR2 FYNNEI. This CDR3 is built from 17 residues. The CDR3 sequence is CASSEVSGTSGYNEQFF. For the CDR3, the DNA is TGTGCCAGCAGTGAAGTCTCTGGGACTAGCGGCTACAATGAGCAGTTCTTC.

In this sample, this clonotype turned up many times. This chain joins TRBV28 and TRBJ2-7; no reliable D call. From germline, CDR1 is MDHEN and CDR2 SYDVKM. The CDR3 is made up of 14 amino acids. Trimming left V 3 bases short and J 3 bases short, with 12 bases between. In nucleotides, the CDR3 is TGTGCCAGCAGTTTTTTGGTGGTTAACTACGAGCAGTACTTC. Translated, it gives CASSFLVVNYEQYF.

Many counts were recorded for this clonotype. The CDR3 DNA is TGTGCCTGGAGTGTACGTTGGGGGGCCCACGAGCAGTACTTC. Translation gives CAWSVRWGAHEQYF. This chain connects TRBV30 to TRBJ2-7; perhaps D is TRBD1 or TRBD2 (6 bases each). The CDR3 spans 14 residues. Trimming took 0 bases from V and 5 from J, leaving 14 bases between them. Germline V lookup: CDR1 GTSNPN, CDR2 SVGIG (reference sequence).

This clonotype was seen repeatedly, ten times or more. This chain connects TRBV20-1 to TRBJ2-1; 12 nucleotides line up with TRBD2. Germline CDR1 reads DFQATT; CDR2 reads SNEGSKA (reference sequence). The CDR3 has 17 amino acids. J gave up 3 bases and V 0 bases, and 6 bases lay outside the gene matches. CDR3 sequence (DNA): TGCAGTGCTAGAGATACATTACTAGCGGGGGGCTACAATGAGCAGTTCTTC. Protein: CSARDTLLAGGYNEQFF.

The V call is TRBV28, the J call TRBJ2-2, with 8 nucleotides matching TRBD2. This CDR3 is 15 amino acids long. Germline trimming cut 2 bases from V and 7 bases from J; bases unmatched to any gene: 6. The V gene's germline CDR1 is MDHEN and CDR2 SYDVKM. The CDR3: CASSLRTSMGGELFF. CDR3 DNA: TGTGCCAGCAGTTTACGGACTAGCATGGGCGGGGAGCTGTTTTTT.

This clonotype was seen at least ten times. The chain joins TRBV7-8 to TRBJ1-6; D possibly corresponds to TRBD1 (6 bases). The ends were cut back, 1 base at V and 9 bases at J, with 13 bases in the middle. The CDR3 loop spans 15 amino acids. Per germline, CDR1 SGHVS and CDR2 FQNEAQ. CDR3 in DNA: TGTGCCAGCAGCTTAGACCAGGGAGGGGGTTCACCCCTCCACTTT. This encodes CASSLDQGGGSPLHF.

This clonotype was recorded many times. The V call is TRBV7-2, the J call TRBJ2-3; D ambiguous. V lost 5 bases and J 1 base, leaving 16 bases between the germline ends. The CDR3 totals 16 residues. The germline CDR1 and CDR2 sequences are SGHTA and FQGNSA. The CDR3 sequence: CASSPRGGGGTDTQYF. In nucleotides, the CDR3 is TGTGCCAGCAGCCCGAGAGGTGGCGGTGGCACAGATACGCAGTATTTT. The whole variable domain, remainder taken from reference TRBV7-2 and TRBJ2-3, is GAGVSQSPSNKVTEKGKDVELRCDPISGHTALYWYRQSLGQGLEFLIYFQGNSAPDKSGLPSDRFSAERTGGSVSTLTIQRTQQEDSAVYLCASSPRGGGGTDTQYFGPGTRLTVL.

This clonotype was picked up many times. This chain uses TRBV18 with TRBJ2-7; 7 bases are shared with TRBD1. Germline-derived CDR1 and CDR2 are KGHSH and LQKENI. This CDR3 spans 15 amino acids. The V segment lost 3 bases and the J segment 1 base; nucleotides outside the gene matches: 6. As DNA, the CDR3 is TGTGCCAGCTCACCGGGACAGCCCTTTTCCTACGAGCAGTACTTC. Translated: CASSPGQPFSYEQYF.

V is TRBV7-9 and J is TRBJ2-2; TRBD1 agrees at 7 bases. V dropped 3 bases and J dropped 5; count of bases not matched to a gene: 6. CDR3 length: 15 amino acids. Germline lookup yields CDR1 SEHNR and CDR2 FQNEAQ (reference sequence). CDR3 bases: TGTGCCAGCAGCTTGGGACAGCGAGATACCGGGGAGCTGTTTTTT. Its translation is CASSLGQRDTGELFF.

The V call is TRBV30, the J call TRBJ2-1; D possibly matches TRBD1 or TRBD2 (9 bases each). This CDR3 has 15 amino acids. CDR1 GTSNPN and CDR2 SVGIG come from the germline V gene (reference sequence). Trimming removed 4 bases from V and 1 base from J, with 14 bases in between. CDR3 protein: CAWTSGTGSYNEQFF. CDR3 in DNA: TGTGCCTGGACTAGCGGGACAGGGTCCTACAATGAGCAGTTCTTC.

About this clonotype itself: The CDR3 ends on some other residue instead of the conserved phenylalanine or tryptophan, so this is likely a read error. The chain joins TRBV12-3 or TRBV12-4 to TRBJ2-2, with 9 bases lining up with TRBD1. The V segment lost 6 bases and the J segment 5 bases; nucleotides outside the gene matches: 4. This CDR3 contains 14 residues. This CDR3 reads CASREQGATGELFS. The CDR3 DNA follows: TGTGCCAGCAGAGAACAGGGGGCAACCGGGGAGCTGTTTTCT.

This clonotype was observed a handful of times. In DNA form, the CDR3 reads TGCAGCGTTGAGACGGATACGGTTAACTATGGCTACACCTTC. Amino acid sequence: CSVETDTVNYGYTF. The chain links TRBV29-1 to TRBJ1-2; D is undetermined. V lost 3 bases and J 1 base, leaving 12 bases between the germline ends. The length of the CDR3 is 14 residues. Germline CDR1 SQVTM, CDR2 ANQGSEA.

This clonotype was observed many times. The chain links TRBV28 to TRBJ2-1, with TRBD2 identical over 10 bases. Germline CDR1 reads MDHEN; CDR2 reads SYDVKM. V dropped 3 bases and J dropped 7; count of bases not matched to a gene: 9. CDR3 length equals 16 residues. The DNA of the CDR3 is TGTGCCAGCAGTTTGCTCCTAGCGGGAGACTGGAATGAGCAGTTCTTC. Protein sequence: CASSLLLAGDWNEQFF.

The sample holds many counts of this clonotype. The genes are TRBV20-1 and TRBJ2-1; 9 nucleotides line up with TRBD2. V gave up 5 bases and J gave up 8 bases; unmatched junction bases: 10. The CDR3 loop spans 14 amino acids. Per germline, CDR1 DFQATT and CDR2 SNEGSKA (reference sequence). CDR3 protein: CSASPGLAVDEQFF. Written as DNA, the CDR3 is TGCAGTGCTTCCCCGGGACTAGCAGTAGATGAGCAGTTCTTC.

The chain links TRBV7-2 to TRBJ2-3; 9 bases are a match to TRBD1. The ends lost 4 bases at V and 4 bases at J; junction bases unmatched: 9. Looked up from germline, CDR1 is SGHTA and CDR2 is FQGNSA. The CDR3 extends over 16 amino acids. CDR3 DNA: TGTGCCAGCAGCTGGAAGCGGACAGGGGTTCCAGATACGCAGTATTTT. Translated, it gives CASSWKRTGVPDTQYF. Full variable domain (rest looked up from reference TRBV7-2 and TRBJ2-3): GAGVSQSPSNKVTEKGKDVELRCDPISGHTALYWYRQSLGQGLEFLIYFQGNSAPDKSGLPSDRFSAERTGGSVSTLTIQRTQQEDSAVYLCASSWKRTGVPDTQYFGPGTRLTVL.

The chain uses TRBV5-1 and TRBJ2-2, with D perhaps TRBD1 (6 bases). This CDR3 has 16 residues. Trimming left V 6 bases short and J 2 bases short, with 17 bases between. Germline assignment: CDR1 SGHRS and CDR2 YFSETQ. The CDR3 here is CASTPWAGANTGELFF. The CDR3 DNA reads as TGCGCCAGCACCCCCTGGGCAGGGGCCAACACCGGGGAGCTGTTTTTT.